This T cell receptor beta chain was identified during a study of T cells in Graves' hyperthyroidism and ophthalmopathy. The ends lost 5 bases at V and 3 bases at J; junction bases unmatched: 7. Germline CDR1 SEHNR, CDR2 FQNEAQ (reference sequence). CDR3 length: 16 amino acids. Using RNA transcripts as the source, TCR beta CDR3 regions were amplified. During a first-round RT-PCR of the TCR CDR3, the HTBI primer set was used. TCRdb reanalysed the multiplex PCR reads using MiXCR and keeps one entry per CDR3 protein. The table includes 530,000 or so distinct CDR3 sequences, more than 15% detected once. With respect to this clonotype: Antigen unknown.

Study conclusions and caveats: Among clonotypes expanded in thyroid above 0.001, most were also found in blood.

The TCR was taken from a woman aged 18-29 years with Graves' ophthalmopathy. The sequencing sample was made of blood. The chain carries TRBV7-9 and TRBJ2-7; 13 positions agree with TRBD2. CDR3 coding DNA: TGTGCCAGCAGCACAGGACTAGCGGGGGCGATCTACGAGCAGTACTTC. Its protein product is CASSTGLAGAIYEQYF.